This TCR beta chain was found in a study of cytomegalovirus exposure and HLA in healthy donors. Primers: 60 Vbeta forward and 13 Jbeta reverse. Data came from immunoSEQ multiplex PCR; TCRdb stores just in-frame clones and leaves some out. The sample features tens of thousands of clones, with around a sixth in its top ten. Details on this clone: The antigen remains unidentified.

General study findings and limits: In vitro confirmation showed three CMV-associated chains to be CMV antigen specific.

The sequencing input was PBMCs. This clonotype was obtained from a male donor in good health and CMV-seronegative.

CDR3 loop: CASSNRDPGELFF. DNA for the CDR3: TGTGCCAGCAGTAACAGGGACCCCGGGGAGCTGTTTTTT. The V and J genes are TRBV11-3 and TRBJ2-2; D is perhaps TRBD1 (6 bases). CDR3 size: 13 residues. Germline-derived CDR1 and CDR2 are SGHNT and YENEEA. The V and J ends lost 6 bases and 6 bases respectively, with 11 bases between them.